The rows below give T cell receptor beta chains drawn from one sample of a study of blood T cell repertoires in COVID-19. The protocol was immunoSEQ multiplex PCR, while the TCRdb copy is restricted to in-frame clones and leaves out a portion. This sample yields hundreds of thousands of clones, of which more than 75% are seen a single time; approximately 2.4% belongs to the top ten. Input material: peripheral blood. All receptors derive from an older woman with COVID-19, enrolled during active disease. Both conserved end residues are part of each CDR3. The order of the fields is clone size, J gene, D gene, V gene, CDR3 DNA, CDR3 protein. A D gene is named only where the DNA matches it firmly. Rows may omit the clone size; those that give it use once, few, many or a size class.

NA,TRBJ2-2,NA,TRBV2,TGTGCCAGCAGTGAGATACGGGGGGCCGGTATTAACACCGGGGAGCTGTTTTTT,CASSEIRGAGINTGELFF
NA,TRBJ1-2,TRBD1,TRBV30,TGTGCCTTCCTAGACAGGGGGAGGGACTATGGCTACACCTTC,CAFLDRGRDYGYTF
NA,TRBJ1-5,NA,TRBV15,TGTGCCACCAGCGGCGGGGGGGGGATCGGAAATCAGCCCCAGCATTTT,CATSGGGGIGNQPQHF
NA,TRBJ2-1,NA,TRBV7-9,TGTGCCAGCAGCTCGAACAGGGACGGTGAGCAGTTCTTC,CASSSNRDGEQFF
NA,TRBJ1-2,TRBD1,TRBV18,TGTGCCAGCTCACCAGGCAGGGGGGATGGCTACACCTTC,CASSPGRGDGYTF
NA,TRBJ2-3,TRBD1,TRBV7-9,TGTGCCAGCAGCCCCAGGGACAGGGTCGCAGATACGCAGTATTTT,CASSPRDRVADTQYF
few,TRBJ1-3,TRBD1,TRBV5-4,TGTGCCAGCAGCAGGCAGGGGGTAGCTGGAAACACCATATATTTT,CASSRQGVAGNTIYF
once,TRBJ2-1,NA,TRBV2,TGTGCCAGCTCTACCACTCAGGGAAAGCAGTTCTTC,CASSTTQGKQFF
NA,TRBJ1-3,TRBD1,TRBV27,TGTGCCAGCAGTCCCTGGGGACAGCAAAAGGGAAACACCATATATTTT,CASSPWGQQKGNTIYF
NA,TRBJ2-1,TRBD1,TRBV5-1,TGCGCCAGCAGCCCCTCGGGGCAGGGGGCATACAATGAGCAGTTCTTC,CASSPSGQGAYNEQFF
NA,TRBJ1-4,NA,TRBV19,TGTGCCAGTAGTATAGTAGAAGATGAAAAACTGTTTTTT,CASSIVEDEKLFF
NA,TRBJ2-2,TRBD2,TRBV24-1,TGTGCCACCTCCCGGGGGGGTACCGGGGAGCTGTTTTTT,CATSRGGTGELFF
NA,TRBJ1-5,NA,TRBV7-9,TGTGCCAGCAGCTTAGAAGCGGGGGGCTGGAGCAATCAGCCCCAGCATTTT,CASSLEAGGWSNQPQHF
NA,TRBJ1-1,NA,TRBV29-1,TGCAGCGTAAAGAGCACTGAAGCTTTCTTT,CSVKSTEAFF
NA,TRBJ1-5,TRBD1,TRBV6-6,TGTGCCAGCAGTTACCACAGGGGTAGCAATCAGCCCCAGCATTTT,CASSYHRGSNQPQHF
NA,TRBJ1-5,NA,TRBV5-1,TGCGCCAGCTCTCTATTGACAGGTAACAATCAGCCCCAGCATTTT,CASSLLTGNNQPQHF
NA,TRBJ1-1,TRBD1,TRBV3-1/TRBV3-2,TGTGCCAGCAGTCGGGACAGGAGTACTGAAGCTTTCTTT,CASSRDRSTEAFF
NA,TRBJ1-2,NA,TRBV11-1,TGTGCCAGCAGCTACCGTGGGGCAGGGCGCGACTATGGCTACACCTTC,CASSYRGAGRDYGYTF
NA,TRBJ2-1,NA,TRBV3-1/TRBV3-2,TGTGCCAGCGGATCTTTAGGGGCTATCTCCTACAATGAGCAGTTCTTC,CASGSLGAISYNEQFF
NA,TRBJ1-5,NA,TRBV16,TGTGCCAGCAGCCAATCCAATCGGGGGGAGTATAGCAATCAGCCCCAGCATTTT,CASSQSNRGEYSNQPQHF
once,TRBJ2-7,TRBD1,TRBV7-9,TGTGCCAGCAGCTCGACAGGGTACTCCTACGAGCAGTACTTC,CASSSTGYSYEQYF
once,TRBJ2-1,TRBD2,TRBV27,TGTGCCAGCAGATCGACTAGCGGGGGGGCCGATGAGCAGTTCTTC,CASRSTSGGADEQFF
NA,TRBJ1-2,TRBD1,TRBV4-2,TGTGCCAGCTCGGGGACAGGGGTATATGGCTACACCTTC,CASSGTGVYGYTF
NA,TRBJ2-3,NA,TRBV10-1,TGCGCCAGCAGTGAGGAGTGGGGGGGCACAGATACGCAGTATTTT,CASSEEWGGTDTQYF
NA,TRBJ1-6,NA,TRBV9,TGTGCCAGCAGCGACCCTTTTGGGGCGAAACAAGGGAATTCACCCCTCCACTTT,CASSDPFGAKQGNSPLHF
NA,TRBJ2-7,TRBD1,TRBV27,TGTGCCAGCAGTCTACGTCTGCCGGGACAGGGTTTTCTTGGCGAGCAGTACTTC,CASSLRLPGQGFLGEQYF
NA,TRBJ2-7,NA,TRBV2,TGTGCCAGCAGATACGGCTACGAGCAGTACTTC,CASRYGYEQYF
NA,TRBJ1-5,NA,TRBV12-3/TRBV12-4,TGTGCCAGCAGGGGAGGTGGCAATCAGCCCCAGCATTTT,CASRGGGNQPQHF
NA,TRBJ2-7,TRBD2,TRBV6-5,TGTGCCAGCTCCGGGACTAGCGGTATTACCTACGAGCAGTACTTC,CASSGTSGITYEQYF
NA,TRBJ1-3,NA,TRBV6-6,TGTGCCAGCAGTTACCAGTTTCTCTCTGGAAACACCATATATTTT,CASSYQFLSGNTIYF
NA,TRBJ1-5,TRBD1,TRBV28,TGTGCCAGCAGTTTATTCAACCAGGGGGCTCGGCAGCCCCAGCATTTT,CASSLFNQGARQPQHF
NA,TRBJ1-3,NA,TRBV7-2,TGTGCCAGCAGCTTAGCGCCAGGCCTGAGCTCTGGAAACACCATATATTTT,CASSLAPGLSSGNTIYF
once,TRBJ1-2,NA,TRBV2,TGTGCCAGCAGCGGGGGGGCGGGGACTGGCTACACCTTC,CASSGGAGTGYTF
NA,TRBJ1-1,NA,TRBV2,TGTGCCAGCATCGCTGGGGTAAGGGGGACTGAAGCTTTCTTT,CASIAGVRGTEAFF
many,TRBJ1-2,NA,TRBV15,TGTGCCACCAGCAGACCCGGGACTCCAGGAGCCTATGGCTACACCTTC,CATSRPGTPGAYGYTF
NA,TRBJ1-1,NA,TRBV9,TGTGCCAGCAGCTTCGTAGGTACTATGAACACTGAAGCTTTCTTT,CASSFVGTMNTEAFF
NA,TRBJ2-7,TRBD1,TRBV7-2,TGTGCCAGCAGTTACCCGGGACAGAGCTACGAGCAGTACTTC,CASSYPGQSYEQYF
NA,TRBJ1-2,NA,TRBV29-1,TGCAGCGTTGAGACAGCGGGCTATGGCTACACCTTC,CSVETAGYGYTF
once,TRBJ2-7,TRBD1,TRBV29-1,TGCAGCGTCGTCCGGGACAGGGCTTCCTACGAGCAGTACTTC,CSVVRDRASYEQYF